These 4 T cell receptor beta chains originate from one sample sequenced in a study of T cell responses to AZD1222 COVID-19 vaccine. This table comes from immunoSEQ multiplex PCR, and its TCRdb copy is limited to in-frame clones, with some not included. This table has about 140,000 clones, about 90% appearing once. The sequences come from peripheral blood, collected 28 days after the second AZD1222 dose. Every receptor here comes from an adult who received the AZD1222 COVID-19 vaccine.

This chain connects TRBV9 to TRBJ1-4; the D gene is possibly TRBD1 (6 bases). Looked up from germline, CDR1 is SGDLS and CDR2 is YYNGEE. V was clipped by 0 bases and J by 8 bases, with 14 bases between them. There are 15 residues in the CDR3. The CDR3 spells CASSVADRIGEKLFF. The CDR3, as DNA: TGTGCCAGCAGCGTAGCTGACAGGATCGGAGAAAAACTGTTTTTT. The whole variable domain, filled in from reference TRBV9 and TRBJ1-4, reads DSGVTQTPKHLITATGQRVTLRCSPRSGDLSVYWYQQSLDQGLQFLIQYYNGEERAKGNILERFSAQQFPDLHSELNLSSLELGDSALYFCASSVADRIGEKLFFGSGTQLSVL.

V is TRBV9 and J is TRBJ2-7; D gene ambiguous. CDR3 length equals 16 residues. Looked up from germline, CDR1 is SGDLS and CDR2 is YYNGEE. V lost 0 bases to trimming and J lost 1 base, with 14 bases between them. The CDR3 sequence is CASSVDERTESYEQYF. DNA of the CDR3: TGTGCCAGCAGCGTAGACGAGAGAACGGAATCCTACGAGCAGTACTTC.

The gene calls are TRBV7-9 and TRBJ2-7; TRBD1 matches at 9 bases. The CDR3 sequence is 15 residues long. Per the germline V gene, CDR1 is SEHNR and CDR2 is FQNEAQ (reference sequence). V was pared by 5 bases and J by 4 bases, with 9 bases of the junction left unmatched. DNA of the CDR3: TGTGCCAGCAGCCTGGGCCCCGGGACAGGGTACGAGCAGTACTTC. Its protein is CASSLGPGTGYEQYF. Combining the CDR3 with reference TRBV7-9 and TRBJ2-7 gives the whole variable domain DTGVSQNPRHKITKRGQNVTFRCDPISEHNRLYWYRQTLGQGPEFLTYFQNEAQLEKSRLLSDRFSAERPKGSFSTLEIQRTEQGDSAMYLCASSLGPGTGYEQYFGPGTRLTVT.

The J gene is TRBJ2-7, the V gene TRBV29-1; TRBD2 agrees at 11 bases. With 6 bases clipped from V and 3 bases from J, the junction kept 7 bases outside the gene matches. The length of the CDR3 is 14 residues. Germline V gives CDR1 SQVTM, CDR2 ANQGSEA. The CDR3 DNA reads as TGCAGCGTCCAGGGACTAGCGGCAAACTACGAGCAGTACTTC. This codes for CSVQGLAANYEQYF.